The 5 T cell receptor beta chains presented below share a single source sample, sequenced in a study of CD8 T cells in Susac syndrome. Random hexamers served to reverse transcribe roughly 0.5 to 1 ug RNA. TCRdb used MiXCR to reprocess the immunoSEQ multiplex PCR reads, holding one entry per CDR3 protein. Found here are some 250,000 distinct CDR3 sequences, about 96% of them singletons; the top ten hold under 0.12%. Sequencing was performed on CD4+ T cells from PBMCs. The receptors were gathered from a human donor with Susac syndrome.

This CDR3 reads CSARTGTEQETQYF. DNA for the CDR3: TGCAGTGCTAGGACCGGGACAGAACAAGAGACCCAGTACTTC. The chain employs TRBV20-1 and TRBJ2-5, with TRBD1 matching 7 bases. After removal of 3 bases from V and 2 bases from J, the junction contained 6 bases not matched to a gene. The CDR3 is 14 amino acids. CDR1 is DFQATT, CDR2 SNEGSKA, per germline (reference sequence).

This chain joins TRBV7-2 and TRBJ1-2; TRBD1 is a possible D gene (5 bases). Trimming left V 5 bases short and J 7 bases short, with 20 bases between. The CDR3 sequence is 15 residues long. From germline, CDR1 is SGHTA and CDR2 FQGNSA. The DNA for the CDR3 is TGTGCCAGCAGCCCACGTGACAGCCGCCCCCTTGGCTACACCTTC. This translates into CASSPRDSRPLGYTF.

A single count supports this clonotype. The genes are TRBV14 and TRBJ2-5, with unresolved D. This CDR3 comprises 14 residues. The germline V gene encodes CDR1 SGHDN and CDR2 FVKESK. V dropped 4 bases and J dropped 2 bases, with 11 bases sitting between them. The chain's CDR3 is CASSPRLMQETQYF. The CDR3 region has the DNA TGTGCCAGCAGCCCCCGGCTAATGCAAGAGACCCAGTACTTC.

The rearrangement uses TRBV2 and TRBJ2-2, with a tentative D call TRBD1 (5 bases). Germline assignment: CDR1 SNHLY and CDR2 FYNNEI. The CDR3 consists of 16 residues. Trimming left V 6 bases short and J 1 base short, with 15 bases between. CDR3 coding DNA: TGTGCCAGCAGGGTGACAGTCAAGAAGAACACCGGGGAGCTGTTTTTT. Translation gives CASRVTVKKNTGELFF.

The V call is TRBV5-1, the J call TRBJ2-5; the match to TRBD2 covers 9 bases. There are 15 residues in the CDR3. Germline V gene sequence: CDR1 SGHRS, CDR2 YFSETQ. V shed 1 base and J 2 bases; nucleotides not matched to a gene: 3. The CDR3 DNA is TGCGCCAGCAGCTTGTTAGCGGGAGCTCAAGAGACCCAGTACTTC. Amino acids: CASSLLAGAQETQYF. Supplemented by reference TRBV5-1 and TRBJ2-5, the full variable domain reads KAGVTQTPRYLIKTRGQQVTLSCSPISGHRSVSWYQQTPGQGLQFLFEYFSETQRNKGNFPGRFSGRQFSNSRSEMNVSTLELGDSALYLCASSLLAGAQETQYFGPGTRLLVL.